The 11 T cell receptor beta chains below were found in one sample sequenced in a study of OX40 agonist ivuxolimab in advanced cancers. TCRdb keeps only in-frame clones here, not all; method: immunoSEQ multiplex PCR. The data contain roughly 84,000 clones, 81% of them seen just once; the ten biggest clones take up about 4.6%. Here the sequenced sample was CD4+ or CD8+ T cells sorted from blood, taken in a trial of the OX40 agonist ivuxolimab. Receptors originate from an adult with an advanced solid tumor such as melanoma, head and neck, liver or kidney cancer.

This chain links TRBV4-3 with TRBJ1-2; tentative D call: TRBD1 (5 bases). The ends were cut back, 3 bases at V and 5 bases at J, with 19 bases in the middle. Per the germline V gene, CDR1 is LGHNA and CDR2 is YSLEER. There are 16 residues in the CDR3. DNA for the CDR3: TGCGCCAGCAGCCAGGATCCTCTGACGGGGCTTTATGGCTACACCTTC. Its protein is CASSQDPLTGLYGYTF.

The V gene is TRBV7-6, the J gene TRBJ2-7; 14 nucleotides line up with TRBD2. The CDR3 has 16 amino acids. Germline CDR1 and CDR2: SGHVS and FNYEAQ. The trim removed 5 bases at V and 3 bases at J, leaving 6 bases unmatched. The CDR3 DNA follows: TGTGCCAGCAGCAGGAGGACTAGCGGGGGGTACTACGAGCAGTACTTC. Amino acids: CASSRRTSGGYYEQYF.

The CDR3 spells CASSLGVGRANTGELFF. DNA for the CDR3: TGCGCCAGCAGCTTGGGGGTCGGGCGGGCGAACACCGGGGAGCTGTTTTTT. V usage is TRBV5-1 and J usage is TRBJ2-2; D possibly corresponds to TRBD2 (5 bases). Germline values: CDR1 SGHRS, CDR2 YFSETQ. The V gene lost 0 bases and the J gene lost 0 bases, with 12 bases spanning the gap. The CDR3 spans 17 residues.

The chain couples TRBV2 to TRBJ1-1; D is undetermined. Deletions cut 5 bases from V and 2 bases from J, with 12 bases between. CDR1 is SNHLY, CDR2 FYNNEI, per germline. The CDR3 contains 14 residues. The CDR3 DNA sequence: TGTGCCAGCAGTTTACGGGCAGAAAACACTGAAGCTTTCTTT. Its translation: CASSLRAENTEAFF.

V gene TRBV6-5 combines with J gene TRBJ1-2; D might be TRBD1 (6 bases). Per germline, CDR1 MNHEY and CDR2 SVGAGI. The CDR3 has 16 residues. With 4 bases removed from V and 5 bases from J, the gap between germline ends came to 20 bases. The DNA of the CDR3 is TGTGCCAGCAGTTCCCCGATACAGGGCGACTCTTATGGCTACACCTTC. It translates to CASSSPIQGDSYGYTF.

This rearrangement joins TRBV7-2 to TRBJ2-7, with D perhaps matching TRBD1 (6 bases). Trimming shortened V by 5 bases and J by 0 bases, and 17 bases separated the two germline ends. CDR1 is SGHTA, CDR2 FQGNSA, per germline. CDR3 length equals 16 residues. CDR3 coding DNA: TGTGCCAGCAGCCGAGGGAGAGGGGGAAGCTCCTACGAGCAGTACTTC. Its translation: CASSRGRGGSSYEQYF.

This sequence joins TRBV11-1 and TRBJ2-2; TRBD2 matches 7 bases. CDR1 SGHAT and CDR2 FQDESV come from the germline V gene (reference sequence). V shed 0 bases, J shed 4 bases, and the junction held 8 bases outside the gene matches. The CDR3 is made up of 17 amino acids. CDR3 DNA sequence: TGTGCCAGCAGCTTAGCTGCTGCGGGAGCCCTCACCGGGGAGCTGTTTTTT. Translating it yields CASSLAAAGALTGELFF.

The rearrangement links TRBV6-1 to TRBJ2-7, with 7 bases lining up with TRBD1. The ends lost 8 bases at V and 2 bases at J; junction bases unmatched: 6. Germline lookup yields CDR1 MNHNS and CDR2 SASEGT. The CDR3 extends over 13 amino acids. The CDR3 loop reads CASYRGPTYEQYF. Written as DNA, the CDR3 is TGTGCCAGCTACAGGGGTCCTACCTACGAGCAGTACTTC.

The rearrangement joins TRBV27 to TRBJ2-3; D ambiguous. V dropped 5 bases and J dropped 2 bases, with 11 bases sitting between them. CDR1 and CDR2 (germline): MNHEY, SMNVEV (reference sequence). The CDR3 spans 14 residues. The CDR3 region is CASSMTRYTDTQYF. The CDR3 bases are TGTGCCAGCAGTATGACAAGATACACAGATACGCAGTATTTT.

The chain joins TRBV29-1 to TRBJ1-4; D possibly corresponds to TRBD1 (6 bases). Germline CDR1 SQVTM, CDR2 ANQGSEA. The V end lost 2 bases, the J end lost 7 bases, and 14 bases lay between the germline ends. This CDR3 contains 14 residues. The CDR3 coding sequence is TGCAGCGTTGAAATAGGGGGGGAAAGTGAAAAACTGTTTTTT. Amino acid sequence: CSVEIGGESEKLFF. Combining the CDR3 with reference TRBV29-1 and TRBJ1-4 gives the whole variable domain SAVISQKPSRDICQRGTSLTIQCQVDSQVTMMFWYRQQPGQSLTLIATANQGSEATYESGFVIDKFPISRPNLTFSTLTVSNMSPEDSSIYLCSVEIGGESEKLFFGSGTQLSVL.

The rearrangement uses TRBV5-4 and TRBJ2-5, with D unresolved. There are 14 residues in the CDR3. Germline V gene lookup returns CDR1 SGHNT and CDR2 YYREEE (reference sequence). Trimming shortened V by 4 bases and J by 5 bases, and 15 bases separated the two germline ends. As DNA, the CDR3 is TGTGCCAGCAGCCAGCCATCGGGCCGGGAGACCCAGTACTTC. The encoded protein is CASSQPSGRETQYF.